A selection of T cell receptor beta chains follows, all from one sample in a study of read filtering for tumor transcriptome and immune sequencing. TCRdb re-derived calls from the reads in MiXCR, one entry per CDR3 protein. Of over 40,000 distinct CDR3 sequences in the sample, around 12% are singletons; the top ten hold roughly 15%. The source material was a population of CD138-negative cells sorted from bone marrow. The receptors here all came from a donor at least 40 years old with multiple myeloma. CDR3s include the opening cysteine and the closing phenylalanine or tryptophan. A D gene is named only where the DNA matches it firmly. A row's size may be missing; if present it is once, few, many or a size class.

>-|TRBJ1-2|TRBV5-1|many
TGCGCCAGCAGCTTGACAGGGCGAGCCAACTATGGCTACACCTTC
CASSLTGRANYGYTF
>TRBD2|TRBJ2-1|TRBV7-3|many
TGTGCCAGCAGCTTAGGGACTAGCGGGAGTACTGAGCAGTTCTTC
CASSLGTSGSTEQFF
>TRBD1|TRBJ2-7|TRBV4-1|many
TGCGCCAGCAGCCAGCCGACCACAGGGGTCTACGAGCAGTACTTC
CASSQPTTGVYEQYF
>TRBD2|TRBJ2-1|TRBV5-8|medium-sized
TGTGCCAGCAGCTTGGGTGGGAGGGAGTTCAATGAGCAGTTCTTC
CASSLGGREFNEQFF
>-|TRBJ1-2|TRBV4-3|many
TGCGCCAGCCGAGAGGGTAACTATGGCTACACCTTC
CASREGNYGYTF
>TRBD2|TRBJ2-5|TRBV11-3|-
TGTGCCAGCAGCCACAGACTAGCGGGAGAGACCCAGTACTTC
CASSHRLAGETQYF
>TRBD1|TRBJ1-6|TRBV11-3|many
TGTGCCAGCAGCTTGGAGGGACAGTCTTATAATTCACCCCTCCACTTT
CASSLEGQSYNSPLHF
>-|TRBJ1-1|TRBV20-1|many
TGCAGTGCCTTCGTCAACACTGAAGCTTTCTTT
CSAFVNTEAFF
>TRBD1|TRBJ1-2|TRBV6-2/TRBV6-3|many
TGTGCCAGCAGGGAGACAGGGGACTATGGCTACACCTTC
CASRETGDYGYTF
>-|TRBJ2-7|TRBV25-1|many
TGTGCCAGCAGATTAGCGAACTCCTACGAGCAGTACTTC
CASRLANSYEQYF
>TRBD2|TRBJ2-1|TRBV7-2|few
TGTGCCAGCAGCCCCCCGGGTGCGGGAGGTCTCTACAATGAGCAGTTCTTC
CASSPPGAGGLYNEQFF
>TRBD1|TRBJ1-1|TRBV27|few
TGTGCCAGCAGTTTAGCGGGACAGGGCTGGTCGAACACTGAAGCTTTCTTT
CASSLAGQGWSNTEAFF
>TRBD1|TRBJ2-2|TRBV5-1|many
TGCGCCAGCAGCTCCCGGACAGGGGGCACCGGGGAGCTGTTTTTT
CASSSRTGGTGELFF
>-|TRBJ2-1|TRBV7-9|many
TGTGCCAGCACCAACTTAATGGATGAGCAGTTCTTC
CASTNLMDEQFF
>-|TRBJ2-3|TRBV4-1|many
TGCGCCAGCAGCCGCCGGGACCGACACACAGATACGCAGTATTTT
CASSRRDRHTDTQYF
>-|TRBJ1-5|TRBV12-3/TRBV12-4|many
TGTGCCAGCAGTTCCGGGGATCAGCCCCAGCATTTT
CASSSGDQPQHF
>-|TRBJ2-2|TRBV19|many
TGTGCCAGTAGTATTCAGAACACCGGGGAGCTGTTTTTT
CASSIQNTGELFF
>-|TRBJ2-1|TRBV5-1|many
TGCGCCAGCAGCTTGGTCGGTAGCGGTGAGCAGTTCTTC
CASSLVGSGEQFF